The 14 T cell receptor beta chains presented below share a single source sample, sequenced in a study of blood T cell repertoires in COVID-19. Only in-frame clones appear in the TCRdb table, and some are missing; sequencing was by immunoSEQ multiplex PCR. In the table there are 150,000 or so clones, around four fifths of which are singletons. The source material was peripheral blood. The receptors were sampled from a human donor in a cohort sampled during active COVID-19.

The chain has TRBV10-2 and TRBJ2-7; 9 nucleotides line up with TRBD2. The CDR3 is 16 amino acids. J gave up 2 bases and V 5 bases, and 10 bases lay outside the gene matches. In germline, CDR1 is WSHSY, CDR2 SAAADI. The CDR3 bases are TGCGCCAGCAGTCCGTTGTTGAGCGGGGGGACCTACGAGCAGTACTTC. This encodes CASSPLLSGGTYEQYF.

The chain joins TRBV18 to TRBJ2-7, with 7 bases aligning to TRBD1. In germline, CDR1 is KGHSH, CDR2 LQKENI. V trimming: 1 base; J trimming: 0 bases; junction bases outside the gene matches: 9. There are 17 residues in the CDR3. The CDR3 loop is CASSPQGTASSSYEQYF. DNA for the CDR3: TGTGCCAGCTCACCACAAGGGACAGCCAGCAGCTCCTACGAGCAGTACTTC.

The chain has TRBV2 and TRBJ2-7; the D gene is possibly TRBD1 (6 bases). The CDR3 covers 14 residues. V lost 2 bases and J lost 6, with 14 bases in between. CDR1 is SNHLY and CDR2 is FYNNEI in the germline V gene. CDR3 region: CASSEPITGREQYF. In DNA form, the CDR3 reads TGTGCCAGCAGTGAACCGATTACAGGGCGCGAGCAGTACTTC.

The chain employs TRBV29-1 and TRBJ2-2, with TRBD2 identical over 10 bases. Germline CDR1 reads SQVTM; CDR2 reads ANQGSEA. With 6 bases clipped from V and 0 bases from J, the junction kept 7 bases outside the gene matches. The CDR3 has 16 amino acids. CDR3 protein: CSVIAGGQPNTGELFF. In nucleotides, the CDR3 is TGCAGCGTGATAGCGGGGGGCCAACCGAACACCGGGGAGCTGTTTTTT.

This clone was detected a few times. This chain connects TRBV30 to TRBJ1-5; D remains unclear. CDR3 length equals 14 residues. Germline CDR1 and CDR2: GTSNPN and SVGIG (reference sequence). Trimming took off 0 bases at V and 1 base at J, with 7 bases between the two ends. The CDR3 nucleotides are TGTGCCTGGAGTGTTGCGGGGAGCAATCAGCCCCAGCATTTT. Translated: CAWSVAGSNQPQHF.

A single count supports this clone. The J gene is TRBJ2-5, the V gene TRBV9; D is unclear. CDR3 length equals 15 residues. Trimming took off 0 bases at V and 4 bases at J, with 13 bases between the two ends. Germline assignment: CDR1 SGDLS and CDR2 YYNGEE. The CDR3 loop is CASSVVPGSRETQYF. The CDR3 coding sequence is TGTGCCAGCAGCGTAGTCCCAGGTTCCCGAGAGACCCAGTACTTC.

The chain links TRBV25-1 to TRBJ2-3; D gene ambiguous. This CDR3 region has 13 residues. Trimming stripped 6 bases from V and 2 bases from J, with 9 bases between. The germline V gene has CDR1 MGHDK and CDR2 SYGVNS. The CDR3: CASRLLLTDTQYF. In DNA form, the CDR3 reads TGTGCCAGCAGACTGCTGCTCACAGATACGCAGTATTTT.

The chain recombines TRBV5-6 with TRBJ1-5, with a weak D call TRBD1 (6 bases). CDR1 is SGHDT, CDR2 YYEEEE, per germline. V lost 4 bases, J lost 1 base, and 9 bases lay in between. CDR3 length: 14 amino acids. As DNA, the CDR3 is TGTGCCAGCAGCCTTGGACAGAGCAATCAGCCCCAGCATTTT. Its translation is CASSLGQSNQPQHF. The variable domain in full, completed from reference TRBV5-6 and TRBJ1-5, reads DAGVTQSPTHLIKTRGQQVTLRCSPKSGHDTVSWYQQALGQGPQFIFQYYEEEERQRGNFPDRFSGHQFPNYSSELNVNALLLGDSALYLCASSLGQSNQPQHFGDGTRLSIL.

This clone has only a few counts. This chain uses TRBV4-3 with TRBJ2-2, with 12 bases fitting TRBD2. The germline V gene encodes CDR1 LGHNA and CDR2 YSLEER. V was clipped by 0 bases and J by 7 bases; unmatched bases: 3. The CDR3 is 16 residues long. The CDR3 is CASSQDPSGGVGELFF. CDR3 DNA sequence: TGCGCCAGCAGCCAAGACCCTAGCGGGGGGGTCGGGGAGCTGTTTTTT.

The table lists this clone with a few counts. This chain uses TRBV30 with TRBJ2-7, with TRBD1 identical over 7 bases. Germline V gene sequence: CDR1 GTSNPN, CDR2 SVGIG (reference sequence). This CDR3 has 12 residues. CDR3 in amino acids: CAVRGLSYEQYF. As DNA, the CDR3 is TGTGCTGTGAGGGGGCTGTCCTACGAGCAGTACTTC.

CDR3 protein: CASSQGLAGALTYNEQFF. As DNA, the CDR3 is TGTGCCAGCTCACAGGGACTAGCGGGGGCCTTAACCTACAATGAGCAGTTCTTC. The rearrangement joins TRBV18 to TRBJ2-1, with 14 bases that match TRBD2. Germline assignment: CDR1 KGHSH and CDR2 LQKENI. There are 18 residues in the CDR3. V gave up 4 bases and J gave up 2 bases; unmatched junction bases: 7.

The V and J genes are TRBV7-2 and TRBJ2-3, with 7 nucleotides matching TRBD1. The CDR3 contains 15 residues. V gave up 6 bases and J gave up 0 bases; unmatched junction bases: 6. The V gene's germline CDR1 is SGHTA and CDR2 FQGNSA. Written as DNA, the CDR3 is TGTGCCAGCAGACCAGGGACAGTCAGCACAGATACGCAGTATTTT. Protein product: CASRPGTVSTDTQYF.

This rearrangement joins TRBV10-2 to TRBJ1-6; maybe TRBD1 (6 bases). Trimming took 8 bases from V and 5 from J, leaving 10 bases between them. The V gene's germline CDR1 is WSHSY and CDR2 SAAADI. The CDR3 extends over 13 amino acids. The CDR3 reads CASRRTDNSPLHF. The CDR3 DNA reads as TGCGCCAGCCGCCGGACAGATAATTCACCCCTCCACTTT.

This chain joins TRBV7-8 and TRBJ2-3; weak D call: TRBD1 (5 bases). Trimming stripped 5 bases from V and 1 base from J, with 16 bases between. Germline V gene lookup returns CDR1 SGHVS and CDR2 FQNEAQ. The CDR3 is 16 amino acids. CDR3: CASSLERTHRTDTQYF. In DNA, the CDR3 is TGTGCCAGCAGCCTAGAGAGGACACATCGCACAGATACGCAGTATTTT.